Below are 23 T cell receptor beta chains sequenced from a single sample in a study of shared clonotypes between healthy human individuals. TCRdb keeps only in-frame clones here, not all; method: immunoSEQ multiplex PCR. The sample includes 1,100,000 or so clones, approximately 78% of them seen just once. What was sequenced was memory CD4+ T cells from PBMCs. Subset denoted: CD45RA-negative fraction. The source is a man younger than 30 in good health. Some clones in this sample may be carry-over from other donors' samples.

This chain joins TRBV2 and TRBJ1-5; D uncertain. Per the germline V gene, CDR1 is SNHLY and CDR2 is FYNNEI. This CDR3 has 13 residues. The V and J ends lost 5 bases and 7 bases respectively, with 12 bases between them. The CDR3: CASSRLMGQPQHF. The CDR3 coding sequence is TGTGCCAGCAGTCGCCTTATGGGGCAGCCCCAGCATTTT.

This clone was recorded only once. The chain is built from TRBV9 and TRBJ2-2; D is possibly TRBD2 (6 bases). V was pared by 5 bases and J by 2 bases, with 13 bases between. The length of the CDR3 is 15 residues. Germline values: CDR1 SGDLS, CDR2 YYNGEE. The CDR3 DNA is TGTGCCAGCAGTTCCGGGACTCTCAACACCGGGGAGCTGTTTTTT. This gives the protein CASSSGTLNTGELFF. The full variable domain, with the rest looked up from reference TRBV9 and TRBJ2-2, is DSGVTQTPKHLITATGQRVTLRCSPRSGDLSVYWYQQSLDQGLQFLIQYYNGEERAKGNILERFSAQQFPDLHSELNLSSLELGDSALYFCASSSGTLNTGELFFGEGSRLTVL.

In its sample, this clone was seen once. V usage is TRBV29-1 and J usage is TRBJ1-2; the D gene is possibly TRBD1 (6 bases). Germline lookup yields CDR1 SQVTM and CDR2 ANQGSEA. V lost 1 base to trimming and J lost 4 bases, with 7 bases between them. This CDR3 region has 12 residues. The CDR3 loop is CSVEGQVYGYTF. CDR3 DNA: TGCAGCGTTGAAGGACAGGTCTATGGCTACACCTTC.

This sequence joins TRBV18 and TRBJ2-5; TRBD1 might be the D (6 bases). The CDR3 spans 13 residues. Trimming pared 5 bases from V and 2 bases from J, leaving 9 bases between. Germline V gene data show CDR1 as KGHSH and CDR2 as LQKENI. The CDR3 DNA is TGTGCCAGCTCAAAAGGACAGCAAGAGACCCAGTACTTC. Translation gives CASSKGQQETQYF.

With regard to this clone: With a much larger clone just one base away, this may be a read error. This sample also contains other DNA sequences that code for the same CDR3. The rearrangement uses TRBV7-2 and TRBJ2-3; D not certain. CDR3 length equals 14 residues. CDR1 SGHTA and CDR2 FQGNSA come from the germline V gene. Trimming took off 1 base at V and 2 bases at J, with 7 bases between the two ends. CDR3 sequence (DNA): TGTGCCAGCAGCTTAGATGGTACCACAGATACGCAGTATTTT. Translating it yields CASSLDGTTDTQYF.

This chain links TRBV30 with TRBJ2-7; TRBD1 agrees at 9 bases. Germline CDR1 GTSNPN, CDR2 SVGIG (reference sequence). V trimming: 5 bases; J trimming: 12 bases; junction bases outside the gene matches: 14. The CDR3 runs 13 residues. CDR3 protein: CAWSTGQGVRRYF. The CDR3 bases are TGTGCCTGGTCTACGGGACAGGGCGTTCGTCGGTACTTC.

This chain connects TRBV28 to TRBJ1-3; no firm D call. The CDR3 loop spans 15 amino acids. Trimming cost V 2 bases and J 4 bases, with 12 bases left between them. CDR1 and CDR2 from the germline V gene are MDHEN and SYDVKM. The CDR3 DNA follows: TGTGCCAGCAGTTTACTTCCCCGGGGAGGAAACACCATATATTTT. Its protein product is CASSLLPRGGNTIYF.

J is TRBJ2-7 and V is TRBV6-6; D might be TRBD2 (5 bases). Per the germline V gene, CDR1 is MNHNY and CDR2 is SVGAGI (reference sequence). Trimming cost V 11 bases and J 0 bases, with 20 bases left between them. The CDR3 loop spans 15 amino acids. The CDR3 bases are TGTGCCGGTTCTCCTCGACTAACCAGCTCCTACGAGCAGTACTTC. Its translation: CAGSPRLTSSYEQYF.

In nucleotides, the CDR3 is TGTGCCAGCTCACCAGTGGCAGGGGTAGTGAAGTTGGGCACAGATACGCAGTATTTT. It encodes CASSPVAGVVKLGTDTQYF. The chain couples TRBV18 to TRBJ2-3; TRBD1 is a possible D gene (6 bases). CDR3 length: 19 amino acids. V shed 2 bases and J shed 1 base, with 22 bases lying between them. CDR1 KGHSH and CDR2 LQKENI come from the germline V gene.

This clone was picked up one time. The V call is TRBV5-1, the J call TRBJ1-1; the D is unclear. The germline gives CDR1 SGHRS, CDR2 YFSETQ. This CDR3 has 14 amino acids. Trimming took off 4 bases at V and 8 bases at J, with 18 bases between the two ends. CDR3 sequence (DNA): TGCGCCAGCAGCCCAAGGCCGGATATCCAGGAAGCTTTCTTT. It is translated as CASSPRPDIQEAFF.

J is TRBJ1-4 and V is TRBV5-4; D gene ambiguous. V was trimmed by 4 bases and J by 0 bases, leaving 10 bases between them. Per the germline V gene, CDR1 is SGHNT and CDR2 is YYREEE (reference sequence). The CDR3 sequence is 15 residues long. CDR3 nucleotides: TGTGCCAGCAGCGTTGACACCGCAACTAATGAAAAACTGTTTTTT. Protein: CASSVDTATNEKLFF.

V and J are TRBV25-1 and TRBJ1-1; possibly TRBD1 for D (5 bases). The germline gives CDR1 MGHDK, CDR2 SYGVNS. V lost 9 bases and J lost 8, with 19 bases in between. CDR3 size: 13 residues. CDR3 amino acids: CARIWGGEGEAFF. In DNA, the CDR3 is TGTGCCAGAATCTGGGGAGGGGAGGGCGAAGCTTTCTTT.

In its sample, this clone was seen a few times. This rearrangement joins TRBV5-4 to TRBJ1-2, with a weak D call TRBD1 (5 bases). V gave up 5 bases and J gave up 8 bases, with 19 bases separating them. The CDR3 runs 14 residues. CDR1 is SGHNT, CDR2 YYREEE, per germline (reference sequence). The CDR3 bases are TGTGCCAGCAGTTTTGGGGGGGTAGGAGGAGGCTACACCTTC. This translates into CASSFGGVGGGYTF.

This chain joins TRBV11-3 and TRBJ2-3, with D possibly TRBD1 on 6 matching bases. Between the trimmed V and J ends, which lost 4 bases and 0 bases, there was a span of 11 bases. CDR3 length: 15 residues. The V gene's germline CDR1 is SGHNT and CDR2 YENEEA. In DNA form, the CDR3 reads TGTGCCAGCAGCTCTGGGGGCTCAAGCACAGATACGCAGTATTTT. Its protein is CASSSGGSSTDTQYF.

The chain employs TRBV7-3 and TRBJ1-1, with D unresolved. CDR1 and CDR2 (germline): SGHTA, FQGTGA. V was shortened by 6 bases and J by 1 base, with 12 bases between the two germline ends. The CDR3 is made up of 14 amino acids. As DNA, the CDR3 is TGTGCCAGCAGTCGATCCAGAGCGAACACTGAAGCTTTCTTT. This gives the protein CASSRSRANTEAFF.

Regarding this clone: The same CDR3 also results from other DNA sequences found in this sample. This sequence joins TRBV29-1 and TRBJ2-5, with TRBD1 matching 7 bases. V dropped 6 bases and J dropped 1; count of bases not matched to a gene: 2. There are 12 residues in the CDR3. Germline CDR1 and CDR2: SQVTM and ANQGSEA. The CDR3 DNA follows: TGCAGCGTCGGACAGGTCCAAGAGACCCAGTACTTC. Its protein is CSVGQVQETQYF.

The J gene is TRBJ2-1, the V gene TRBV7-2, with a tentative D call TRBD2 (6 bases). Germline lookup yields CDR1 SGHTA and CDR2 FQGNSA. V lost 1 base to trimming and J lost 1 base, with 11 bases between them. The CDR3 consists of 16 residues. CDR3 sequence: CASSLGPAGSYNEQFF. CDR3 coding DNA: TGTGCCAGCAGCTTAGGCCCTGCGGGGTCCTACAATGAGCAGTTCTTC.

This clone was seen once. The J gene is TRBJ2-7, the V gene TRBV19; possible D gene TRBD1, 6 bases. V was trimmed by 6 bases and J by 2 bases, leaving 11 bases between them. The CDR3 spans 13 residues. Germline lookup yields CDR1 LNHDA and CDR2 SQIVND (reference sequence). CDR3 residues: CASSTGTTYEQYF. The CDR3 nucleotides are TGTGCCAGTAGCACAGGGACCACCTACGAGCAGTACTTC.

This chain uses TRBV15 with TRBJ2-4; TRBD2 aligns across 7 bases. The CDR3 extends over 13 amino acids. V was clipped by 7 bases and J by 8 bases; unmatched bases: 8. CDR1 is LNHNV and CDR2 is YYDKDF in the germline V gene (reference sequence). The CDR3 nucleotides are TGTGCCACCAAGGTGGGAGGGACCTACATTCAGTACTTC. Encoded protein: CATKVGGTYIQYF.

J is TRBJ2-1 and V is TRBV11-3, with 10 bases aligning to TRBD2. Germline CDR1 and CDR2: SGHNT and YENEEA. The CDR3 contains 16 residues. J was trimmed by 3 bases and V by 2 bases; bases with no gene match: 4. The CDR3 protein is CASSLSSGRHYNEQFF. CDR3 DNA sequence: TGTGCCAGCAGCTTATCTAGCGGGAGACACTACAATGAGCAGTTCTTC.

The CDR3 region has the DNA TGTGCCAGTAGTCCCAGCAGTCGAGGGAGGGGCTATGGCTACACCTTC. Its translation: CASSPSSRGRGYGYTF. The chain links TRBV19 to TRBJ1-2; D perhaps matches TRBD1 (5 bases). This CDR3 spans 16 amino acids. The germline CDR1 and CDR2 sequences are LNHDA and SQIVND (reference sequence). With 5 bases removed from V and 4 bases from J, the gap between germline ends came to 20 bases.

Notes on this clone: The likely explanation is a read error, given a far larger clone one base away. The genes are TRBV4-1 and TRBJ2-7; 7 bases map to TRBD2. The trim removed 4 bases at V and 7 bases at J, leaving 19 bases unmatched. Germline V lookup: CDR1 MGHRA, CDR2 YSYEKL. The CDR3 consists of 17 residues. The CDR3 DNA is TGCGCCAGCAGCCCCCCTTCTCTACTAGCGCACGCCGGAGAGCAGTACTTC. Translating it yields CASSPPSLLAHAGEQYF.

This clone has a single count. The chain carries TRBV2 and TRBJ2-5, with 7 bases matching TRBD2. The CDR3 runs to 15 residues. V lost 7 bases, J lost 7 bases, and 15 bases stayed unmatched. Germline CDR1 and CDR2: SNHLY and FYNNEI. The CDR3, as DNA: TGTGCCAGCACCCAAGGAGCGGGGAGAGAGAGGACCCAGTACTTC. This translates into CASTQGAGRERTQYF.